One sample yielded the 21 T cell receptor beta chains listed below, sequenced in a study of OX40 agonist ivuxolimab in advanced cancers. Library prep was done by the immunoSEQ multiplex PCR assay. TCRdb limited this immuneACCESS table to in-frame rearrangements with V and J called. A share of clones is missing; checked studies link under half to unresolved V genes, and the rest is unexplained. The sample has about 67,000 clones on record, 80% of them singletons. The ten largest clones represent about 8.2% of the sample. The specimen comprised CD4+ or CD8+ T cells sorted from blood, sampled in a trial of the OX40 agonist ivuxolimab. These receptors were collected from an adult with an advanced solid tumor such as melanoma, head and neck, liver or kidney cancer.

This chain connects TRBV5-4 to TRBJ2-1; 7 nucleotides agree with TRBD2. The CDR3 loop spans 12 amino acids. Germline trimming cut 0 bases from V and 14 bases from J; bases unmatched to any gene: 5. Germline-derived CDR1 and CDR2 are SGHNT and YYREEE (reference sequence). DNA for the CDR3: TGTGCCAGCAGCTTGGTGAGCGGGGTGAAGTTCTTC. Protein product: CASSLVSGVKFF.

The chain uses TRBV10-2 and TRBJ2-7; 8 nucleotides line up with TRBD1. Germline values: CDR1 WSHSY, CDR2 SAAADI. The CDR3 contains 13 residues. After removal of 6 bases from V and 5 bases from J, the junction contained 6 bases not matched to a gene. The CDR3 sequence: CASSPGGGDEQYV. In DNA, the CDR3 is TGCGCCAGCAGCCCAGGGGGCGGCGACGAGCAGTACGTC.

The rearrangement links TRBV30 to TRBJ1-2, with 11 bases that match TRBD1. Germline assignment: CDR1 GTSNPN and CDR2 SVGIG (reference sequence). The CDR3 totals 14 residues. With 3 bases clipped from V and 8 bases from J, the junction kept 8 bases outside the gene matches. CDR3 in amino acids: CAWSRTGGADGYTF. The CDR3 region has the DNA TGTGCCTGGAGCCGGACAGGGGGCGCGGACGGCTACACCTTC.

This chain joins TRBV18 and TRBJ2-1; D may correspond to TRBD1 or TRBD2 (5 bases each). The CDR3 is 15 amino acids. CDR1 and CDR2 from the germline V gene are KGHSH and LQKENI. The ends were cut back, 3 bases at V and 6 bases at J, with 15 bases in the middle. The CDR3 is CASSPGTDPGNEQFF. The DNA of the CDR3 is TGTGCCAGCTCACCGGGGACCGACCCAGGCAATGAGCAGTTCTTC.

The chain has TRBV4-3 and TRBJ1-2; D possibly corresponds to TRBD1 (5 bases). The CDR3 sequence is 14 residues long. Trimming took off 4 bases at V and 7 bases at J, with 16 bases between the two ends. Germline CDR1 and CDR2: LGHNA and YSLEER. CDR3 in amino acids: CASSRMGAGGGYTF. CDR3 nucleotides: TGCGCCAGCAGCCGGATGGGCGCCGGGGGTGGCTACACCTTC.

V gene TRBV7-9 combines with J gene TRBJ2-1, with D perhaps TRBD1 or TRBD2 (6 bases each). V was clipped by 4 bases and J by 6 bases, with 7 bases between them. The CDR3 is 12 residues long. Germline assignment: CDR1 SEHNR and CDR2 FQNEAQ (reference sequence). Written as DNA, the CDR3 is TGTGCCAGCAGCTGGGGGGCCAATGAGCAGTTCTTC. Its protein is CASSWGANEQFF.

J is TRBJ1-4 and V is TRBV29-1; no definite D call. This CDR3 region has 13 residues. V was clipped by 0 bases and J by 7 bases, with 9 bases between them. Per germline, CDR1 SQVTM and CDR2 ANQGSEA. The CDR3 loop reads CSVEEGGVEKLFF. CDR3 in DNA: TGCAGCGTTGAAGAAGGTGGAGTTGAAAAACTGTTTTTT.

The table lists this clone with a count of one. The chain joins TRBV7-9 to TRBJ1-2; D is unclear. Per germline, CDR1 SEHNR and CDR2 FQNEAQ (reference sequence). CDR3 size: 19 residues. V lost 2 bases, J lost 6 bases, and 28 bases lay in between. Here the CDR3 reads CASSLSSSNPLKPNDGYTF. The CDR3 coding sequence is TGTGCCAGCAGCTTATCCTCCTCGAACCCTCTAAAGCCAAACGATGGCTACACCTTC.

The V call is TRBV4-1, the J call TRBJ1-2; 8 bases align to TRBD1. This CDR3 has 16 residues. Germline V CDR1 and CDR2: MGHRA, YSYEKL. The V gene end was trimmed by 1 base and the J gene end by 4 bases; junction bases not matched to a gene: 8. This CDR3 reads CASSQGLRGRLYGYTF. In nucleotides, the CDR3 is TGCGCCAGCAGCCAAGGCCTCAGGGGGCGTCTCTATGGCTACACCTTC.

V and J are TRBV5-1 and TRBJ1-4; no definite D call. Germline CDR1 reads SGHRS; CDR2 reads YFSETQ. CDR3 length: 13 residues. Trimming pared 3 bases from V and 8 bases from J, leaving 11 bases between. The CDR3 is CASSSTTREKLFF. In DNA form, the CDR3 reads TGCGCCAGCAGCTCCACAACCCGAGAAAAACTGTTTTTT.

The chain recombines TRBV6-1 with TRBJ2-4; TRBD2 aligns across 7 bases. V lost 1 base and J lost 0; bases outside the gene matches: 3. The germline CDR1 and CDR2 sequences are MNHNS and SASEGT. The CDR3 has 16 amino acids. CDR3 sequence: CASSEEWGGAKNIQYF. As DNA, the CDR3 is TGTGCCAGCAGTGAAGAGTGGGGGGGAGCCAAAAACATTCAGTACTTC.

This chain uses TRBV19 with TRBJ1-2; 12 positions agree with TRBD1. CDR1 and CDR2 from the germline V gene are LNHDA and SQIVND (reference sequence). V lost 3 bases and J lost 6; bases outside the gene matches: 5. This CDR3 is built from 15 residues. CDR3 region: CASSIPGQGAHGYTF. CDR3 nucleotides: TGTGCCAGTAGTATCCCGGGACAGGGGGCGCATGGCTACACCTTC.

The rearrangement joins TRBV18 to TRBJ2-1, with TRBD2 matching 7 bases. This CDR3 contains 13 residues. V trimming: 3 bases; J trimming: 6 bases; junction bases outside the gene matches: 2. CDR1 KGHSH and CDR2 LQKENI come from the germline V gene. The CDR3 DNA follows: TGTGCCAGCTCACCGGGGGGGGGCAATGAGCAGTTCTTC. Translated: CASSPGGGNEQFF.

The rearrangement uses TRBV5-1 and TRBJ1-1, with D maybe TRBD1 (5 bases). The CDR3 loop spans 12 amino acids. The germline gives CDR1 SGHRS, CDR2 YFSETQ. V lost 0 bases, J lost 10 bases, and 10 bases lay in between. As DNA, the CDR3 is TGCGCCAGCAGCTTGGAAACGGGGGGAGCTTTCTTT. It encodes CASSLETGGAFF.

The chain joins TRBV28 to TRBJ1-2; a possible D gene is TRBD1 (6 bases). Looked up from germline, CDR1 is MDHEN and CDR2 is SYDVKM. This CDR3 region has 13 residues. The V end was cut by 6 bases, the J end by 6 bases, with 14 bases between. The CDR3 DNA is TGTGCCAGCAGAGCGAGGGGGAGGCATGGCTACACCTTC. Protein sequence: CASRARGRHGYTF.

This clone was detected once. J is TRBJ2-1 and V is TRBV4-3; 8 bases map to TRBD2. J lost 1 base, V lost 2 bases, and 7 bases had no gene match. The germline V gene has CDR1 LGHNA and CDR2 YSLEER. The CDR3 runs 17 residues. Here the CDR3 DNA reads TGCGCCAGCAGCCAATTGTTCCGGGAGGGATCCTACAATGAGCAGTTCTTC. Translation: CASSQLFREGSYNEQFF.

The chain couples TRBV7-3 to TRBJ2-2, with 10 bases aligning to TRBD1. Per the germline V gene, CDR1 is SGHTA and CDR2 is FQGTGA. The CDR3 runs 15 residues. J gave up 5 bases and V 5 bases, and 5 bases lay outside the gene matches. CDR3 nucleotides: TGTGCCAGCAGCCCCGGGGACAGGGGAACCGGGGAGCTGTTTTTT. Residues: CASSPGDRGTGELFF. Using reference TRBV7-3 and TRBJ2-2 for the parts outside the CDR3, the full variable domain is GAGVSQTPSNKVTEKGKYVELRCDPISGHTALYWYRQSLGQGPEFLIYFQGTGAADDSGLPNDRFFAVRPEGSVSTLKIQRTERGDSAVYLCASSPGDRGTGELFFGEGSRLTVL.

This rearrangement joins TRBV27 to TRBJ2-2; D may be TRBD2 (5 bases). Germline V CDR1 and CDR2: MNHEY, SMNVEV (reference sequence). V lost 6 bases to trimming and J lost 7 bases, with 9 bases between them. CDR3 length: 12 residues. The CDR3 here is CASSRRGGELFF. Here the CDR3 DNA reads TGTGCCAGCAGCAGACGGGGCGGGGAGCTGTTTTTT.

The rearrangement links TRBV6-6 to TRBJ2-2; tentatively, D is TRBD1 (5 bases). Trimming left V 2 bases short and J 0 bases short, with 7 bases between. Per the germline V gene, CDR1 is MNHNY and CDR2 is SVGAGI (reference sequence). CDR3 size: 15 residues. The CDR3 DNA is TGTGCCAGCAGTTACGGGGCGGCGAACACCGGGGAGCTGTTTTTT. Translation: CASSYGAANTGELFF.

This clone is a singleton in its sample. This chain joins TRBV7-9 and TRBJ2-3; D might be TRBD1 or TRBD2, each matching 5 bases. Trimming took 2 bases from V and 4 from J, leaving 13 bases between them. The length of the CDR3 is 15 residues. Germline V CDR1 and CDR2: SEHNR, FQNEAQ (reference sequence). In DNA form, the CDR3 reads TGTGCCAGCAGCTTATCGGCAGGGAGTTCAGATACGCAGTATTTT. Its protein product is CASSLSAGSSDTQYF.

The chain is built from TRBV18 and TRBJ2-7, with a weak D call TRBD1 (6 bases). V was cut by 3 bases and J by 2 bases, with 11 bases left in between. Germline V gene lookup returns CDR1 KGHSH and CDR2 LQKENI. The CDR3 is 14 amino acids. CDR3 coding DNA: TGTGCCAGCTCACCCCGCCAGGGGCCCTACGAGCAGTACTTC. This gives the protein CASSPRQGPYEQYF.